One sample yielded the 20 T cell receptor beta chains listed below, sequenced in a study of cytomegalovirus exposure and HLA in healthy donors. TCRdb's copy holds only in-frame clones and misses some; the assay was immunoSEQ multiplex PCR. The data contain more than 85,000 clones, 93% of them singletons. Sequenced input: PBMCs. Receptor source: a woman in her twenties or thirties in good health and CMV-seropositive.

J is TRBJ2-7 and V is TRBV4-1, with TRBD1 matching 8 bases. V shed 0 bases and J 4 bases; nucleotides not matched to a gene: 8. This CDR3 contains 16 residues. Germline lookup yields CDR1 MGHRA and CDR2 YSYEKL. Written as DNA, the CDR3 is TGCGCCAGCAGCCAAGATCCCGGGACAGGTTATTACGAGCAGTACTTC. As protein: CASSQDPGTGYYEQYF.

V is TRBV2 and J is TRBJ2-3; 8 nucleotides align to TRBD2. This CDR3 is 15 amino acids long. Germline V CDR1 and CDR2: SNHLY, FYNNEI. Trimming took 4 bases from V and 7 from J; bases not matched to a gene: 10. CDR3 nucleotides: TGTGCCAGCAGTGCGCGGCGGGAGGAGTACCATACGCAGTATTTT. As protein: CASSARREEYHTQYF.

This chain connects TRBV7-8 to TRBJ2-5; 9 bases agree with TRBD2. Unmatched junction bases numbered 7, after V lost 6 bases and J lost 5 bases. CDR3 length: 14 amino acids. Germline-derived CDR1 and CDR2 are SGHVS and FQNEAQ. The CDR3 reads CASRRAGGQETQYF. The CDR3, as DNA: TGTGCCAGCAGAAGAGCGGGAGGCCAGGAGACCCAGTACTTC.

The CDR3, as DNA: TGTGCCAGCGGGACAGCCGGTGGCTACACCTTC. It translates to CASGTAGGYTF. The chain combines TRBV6-5 with TRBJ1-2, with 7 bases aligning to TRBD1. The V and J ends lost 8 bases and 7 bases, in that order; junction bases with no gene match: 4. Per germline, CDR1 MNHEY and CDR2 SVGAGI. The CDR3 loop spans 11 amino acids.

This chain connects TRBV7-3 to TRBJ1-2, with 8 nucleotides matching TRBD1. The CDR3 totals 13 residues. V was pared by 4 bases and J by 8 bases, with 6 bases of the junction left unmatched. Germline assignment: CDR1 SGHTA and CDR2 FQGTGA. The CDR3, as DNA: TGTGCCAGCAGCTACGGGACAGGTCACGGCTACACCTTC. Amino acids: CASSYGTGHGYTF.

The V call is TRBV6-4, the J call TRBJ2-2; 8 nucleotides align to TRBD2. Losses at the gene ends were 6 bases for V and 4 bases for J; bases not matched to a gene: 4. This CDR3 has 14 amino acids. Germline V lookup: CDR1 MRHNA, CDR2 SNTAGT. Written as DNA, the CDR3 is TGTGCCAGCAGCCTAGCGGGCCTCACCGGGGAGCTGTTTTTT. Residues: CASSLAGLTGELFF.

This chain connects TRBV9 to TRBJ2-1; D might be TRBD2 (5 bases). The CDR3 runs 15 residues. The V gene's germline CDR1 is SGDLS and CDR2 YYNGEE. Trimming pared 0 bases from V and 3 bases from J, leaving 10 bases between. CDR3 residues: CASSVAGYSYNEQFF. CDR3 in DNA: TGTGCCAGCAGCGTAGCGGGGTACAGCTACAATGAGCAGTTCTTC.

The rearrangement uses TRBV30 and TRBJ2-7; D perhaps matches TRBD2 (6 bases). Germline V lookup: CDR1 GTSNPN, CDR2 SVGIG (reference sequence). V was trimmed by 0 bases and J by 8 bases, leaving 14 bases between them. The CDR3 contains 13 residues. In nucleotides, the CDR3 is TGTGCCTGGAGTGTAGATATTCGGGGGAAGCAGTACTTC. Its protein product is CAWSVDIRGKQYF.

The chain is built from TRBV29-1 and TRBJ2-5; TRBD1 matches 9 bases. Unmatched junction bases numbered 14, after V lost 1 base and J lost 5 bases. In germline, CDR1 is SQVTM, CDR2 ANQGSEA. The CDR3 loop spans 17 amino acids. The CDR3 sequence: CSVEGLRDRVWEETQYF. The DNA of the CDR3 is TGCAGCGTTGAAGGGTTGCGGGACAGGGTTTGGGAGGAGACCCAGTACTTC.

The rearrangement joins TRBV7-9 to TRBJ1-2, with D possibly TRBD1 on 5 matching bases. The CDR3 length is 12 residues. Deletions cut 8 bases from V and 8 bases from J, with 15 bases between. Germline CDR1 reads SEHNR; CDR2 reads FQNEAQ (reference sequence). DNA for the CDR3: TGTGCCAGCCGACTAGACGGGGGGGGCTACACCTTC. It encodes CASRLDGGGYTF.

The rearrangement links TRBV29-1 to TRBJ1-1; 8 bases match TRBD1. Trimming took 7 bases from V and 4 from J; bases not matched to a gene: 5. Germline assignment: CDR1 SQVTM and CDR2 ANQGSEA. This CDR3 contains 12 residues. The CDR3 DNA follows: TGCAGCGCCCAACAGGGGGGCACTGAAGCTTTCTTT. The encoded protein is CSAQQGGTEAFF.

This chain links TRBV18 with TRBJ1-1, with D perhaps TRBD1 (5 bases). CDR3 length equals 13 residues. Germline lookup yields CDR1 KGHSH and CDR2 LQKENI. The germline V and J ends were trimmed by 3 bases and 6 bases, with 11 bases remaining between them. The CDR3 protein is CASSPSRGSEAFF. CDR3 sequence (DNA): TGTGCCAGCTCACCTAGTAGGGGTTCTGAAGCTTTCTTT.

The chain uses TRBV6-5 and TRBJ1-1; no clear D. Germline V gene data show CDR1 as MNHEY and CDR2 as SVGAGI. Trimming removed 3 bases from V and 2 bases from J, with 7 bases in between. This CDR3 is built from 13 residues. The CDR3 sequence: CASSYSTNTEAFF. CDR3 sequence (DNA): TGTGCCAGCAGTTATAGTACCAACACTGAAGCTTTCTTT.

The rearrangement links TRBV5-1 to TRBJ2-1, with 8 bases lining up with TRBD1. CDR1 and CDR2 (germline): SGHRS, YFSETQ. V lost 4 bases and J lost 7; bases outside the gene matches: 10. The length of the CDR3 is 15 residues. CDR3 residues: CASSTGQGRNNEQFF. The DNA of the CDR3 is TGCGCCAGCAGCACAGGACAGGGTAGGAATAATGAGCAGTTCTTC.

This rearrangement joins TRBV4-3 to TRBJ1-1; D is uncertain. Trimming stripped 4 bases from V and 6 bases from J, with 15 bases between. From germline, CDR1 is LGHNA and CDR2 YSLEER. CDR3 length equals 14 residues. The CDR3 loop is CASSPGVLAAEAFF. For the CDR3, the DNA is TGCGCCAGCAGCCCTGGAGTTCTCGCGGCTGAAGCTTTCTTT.

V usage is TRBV9 and J usage is TRBJ2-7; TRBD2 agrees at 13 bases. The germline V gene encodes CDR1 SGDLS and CDR2 YYNGEE. Trimming at V came to 3 bases and at J to 4 bases, leaving 7 bases not matched to a gene. CDR3 size: 16 residues. CDR3 nucleotides: TGTGCCAGCAGCGGGGGGACTAGCGGGAACCCTTACGAGCAGTACTTC. This encodes CASSGGTSGNPYEQYF.

The chain employs TRBV18 and TRBJ2-2; TRBD1 matches 11 bases. V dropped 5 bases and J dropped 7; count of bases not matched to a gene: 15. The CDR3 sequence is 18 residues long. Germline CDR1 and CDR2: KGHSH and LQKENI. The CDR3 DNA is TGTGCCAGCTCAACACTACCCGACACCGGGACAGGGGGCGGGGAGCTGTTTTTT. Encoded protein: CASSTLPDTGTGGGELFF.

The chain has TRBV6-5 and TRBJ1-1, with D perhaps TRBD1 (5 bases). CDR3 length: 15 residues. V was shortened by 6 bases and J by 0 bases, with 14 bases between the two germline ends. Germline V gene lookup returns CDR1 MNHEY and CDR2 SVGAGI. Here the CDR3 DNA reads TGTGCCAGCAGAATCCAGGGTGTAATGAACACTGAAGCTTTCTTT. Protein: CASRIQGVMNTEAFF.

The chain joins TRBV2 to TRBJ2-7; 8 bases are a match to TRBD1. The CDR3 loop spans 16 amino acids. The V gene's germline CDR1 is SNHLY and CDR2 FYNNEI. J was trimmed by 4 bases and V by 3 bases; bases with no gene match: 11. The CDR3 DNA sequence: TGTGCCAGCAGTGATCCCCTCGGGGACAGGTGGTACGAGCAGTACTTC. This translates into CASSDPLGDRWYEQYF.

The V gene is TRBV28, the J gene TRBJ2-3; 10 bases line up with TRBD2. The CDR3 sequence is 15 residues long. The trim removed 2 bases at V and 2 bases at J, leaving 1 base unmatched. Germline V gene lookup returns CDR1 MDHEN and CDR2 SYDVKM. The CDR3 loop reads CASSLLAGDTDTQYF. CDR3 nucleotides: TGTGCCAGCAGTTTACTAGCGGGAGACACAGATACGCAGTATTTT.